Following are 19 T cell receptor beta chains from one sample sequenced in a study of blood T cell repertoires in COVID-19. TCRdb keeps only in-frame clones here, not all; method: immunoSEQ multiplex PCR. The data show around 100,000 clones, approximately 91% seen once. The specimen was peripheral blood. The receptors come from a woman in her seventies who had recovered from COVID-19.

V and J are TRBV7-9 and TRBJ2-2, with D unclear. CDR3 size: 15 residues. The V gene lost 5 bases and the J gene lost 5 bases, with 15 bases spanning the gap. The germline V gene encodes CDR1 SEHNR and CDR2 FQNEAQ (reference sequence). For the CDR3, the DNA is TGTGCCAGCAGCCCCGACTTCTTCGGGACCGGGGAGCTGTTTTTT. Residues: CASSPDFFGTGELFF.

The J gene is TRBJ1-4, the V gene TRBV5-1; 9 bases are shared with TRBD1. Germline V CDR1 and CDR2: SGHRS, YFSETQ. CDR3 length: 14 amino acids. The ends lost 3 bases at V and 8 bases at J; junction bases unmatched: 5. CDR3 sequence reads: CASSSQGAREKLFF. The CDR3 DNA reads as TGCGCCAGCAGCTCACAGGGGGCGAGGGAAAAACTGTTTTTT.

This chain uses TRBV29-1 with TRBJ2-7; 9 bases fit TRBD1. The V gene end was trimmed by 7 bases and the J gene end by 10 bases; junction bases not matched to a gene: 14. The CDR3 has 13 amino acids. Germline CDR1 reads SQVTM; CDR2 reads ANQGSEA. The CDR3 DNA follows: TGCAGCGCCCGACGGACAGGGGTTTCCCCTCAGTACTTC. This gives the protein CSARRTGVSPQYF.

V gene TRBV7-3 combines with J gene TRBJ2-3, with 8 bases lining up with TRBD2. Germline assignment: CDR1 SGHTA and CDR2 FQGTGA. V was pared by 2 bases and J by 5 bases, with 0 bases of the junction left unmatched. The CDR3 length is 13 residues. The CDR3 coding sequence is TGTGCCAGCAGCTTACTAGCGGGAGATACGCAGTATTTT. This gives the protein CASSLLAGDTQYF.

The gene calls are TRBV9 and TRBJ2-3; 9 bases are shared with TRBD2. Germline-derived CDR1 and CDR2 are SGDLS and YYNGEE. The CDR3 is 17 residues long. The V segment lost 0 bases and the J segment 5 bases; nucleotides outside the gene matches: 10. CDR3 in DNA: TGTGCCAGCAGCGTAGGGGCTAGCGGGGCTCTCGGAGATACGCAGTATTTT. Its translation is CASSVGASGALGDTQYF.

The V call is TRBV11-1, the J call TRBJ2-7; D is unresolved. CDR3 length equals 13 residues. CDR1 SGHAT and CDR2 FQDESV come from the germline V gene (reference sequence). Trimming removed 0 bases from V and 2 bases from J, with 5 bases in between. The CDR3 loop is CASSLAAAYEQYF. DNA for the CDR3: TGTGCCAGCAGCTTAGCGGCAGCCTACGAGCAGTACTTC.

This chain uses TRBV28 with TRBJ2-3, with TRBD2 matching 13 bases. J was trimmed by 4 bases and V by 7 bases; bases with no gene match: 8. The germline V gene encodes CDR1 MDHEN and CDR2 SYDVKM. This CDR3 comprises 16 residues. CDR3 DNA sequence: TGTGCCAGCACCAAATCAGGACTAGCGGGAGCAGATACGCAGTATTTT. This encodes CASTKSGLAGADTQYF.

The gene calls are TRBV6-5 and TRBJ1-6; D is undetermined. Germline CDR1 MNHEY, CDR2 SVGAGI. Trimming removed 6 bases at V and 8 bases at J, with 11 bases between. This CDR3 contains 13 residues. CDR3 loop: CASRLAAYSPLHF. For the CDR3, the DNA is TGTGCCAGCAGATTAGCGGCATATTCACCCCTCCACTTT.

The chain combines TRBV10-3 with TRBJ1-2; D remains ambiguous. This CDR3 is built from 14 residues. The V gene's germline CDR1 is ENHRY and CDR2 SYGVKD. V was shortened by 2 bases and J by 0 bases, with 7 bases between the two germline ends. Here the CDR3 DNA reads TGTGCCATCAGTGAGGGAACAGCTAACTATGGCTACACCTTC. Translating it yields CAISEGTANYGYTF.

The chain carries TRBV28 and TRBJ2-5; weak D call: TRBD2 (6 bases). Germline V gives CDR1 MDHEN, CDR2 SYDVKM. With 6 bases removed from V and 5 bases from J, the gap between germline ends came to 16 bases. The CDR3 totals 14 residues. CDR3 DNA sequence: TGTGCCAGCAGGGAGGGGCCGGGGCAGGAGACCCAGTACTTC. This codes for CASREGPGQETQYF.

This clone was detected only once. The chain combines TRBV4-1 with TRBJ1-1; 8 bases agree with TRBD1. Germline trimming cut 3 bases from V and 3 bases from J; bases unmatched to any gene: 6. Germline CDR1 MGHRA, CDR2 YSYEKL. The CDR3 has 15 amino acids. The CDR3 DNA reads as TGCGCCAGCAGCCACCGACAGGGGATGGACACTGAAGCTTTCTTT. Translation gives CASSHRQGMDTEAFF.

This clone came up a few times. The rearrangement joins TRBV7-9 to TRBJ2-2; 7 bases are a match to TRBD2. The CDR3 sequence is 18 residues long. V was clipped by 10 bases and J by 1 base; unmatched bases: 18. In germline, CDR1 is SEHNR, CDR2 FQNEAQ (reference sequence). The CDR3 sequence is CATPGGSAASGNTGELFF. The CDR3 DNA reads TGTGCCACACCCGGCGGGAGTGCAGCGTCGGGGAACACCGGGGAGCTGTTTTTT.

This sequence joins TRBV6-5 and TRBJ1-1; D is unclear. From germline, CDR1 is MNHEY and CDR2 SVGAGI. The CDR3 sequence is 12 residues long. V was shortened by 6 bases and J by 11 bases, with 16 bases between the two germline ends. The CDR3: CASSSRRTGAFF. The CDR3 region has the DNA TGTGCCAGCAGCTCACGCCGGACTGGGGCTTTCTTT.

This clone occurred a few times. The V gene is TRBV5-8, the J gene TRBJ2-3; no definite D call. The V gene lost 0 bases and the J gene lost 2 bases, with 7 bases spanning the gap. From germline, CDR1 is SGHTS and CDR2 YDEGEE. This CDR3 contains 14 residues. The DNA for the CDR3 is TGTGCCAGCAGCTTGGTTCTTTACACAGATACGCAGTATTTT. The encoded protein is CASSLVLYTDTQYF.

The J gene is TRBJ1-4, the V gene TRBV5-1; the match to TRBD1 covers 8 bases. CDR3 size: 14 residues. With V trimmed by 5 bases and J by 8 bases, 8 bases remained unmatched. The germline V gene encodes CDR1 SGHRS and CDR2 YFSETQ. The DNA for the CDR3 is TGCGCCAGCAGTCCCGGACAGGGAGGCGAAAAACTGTTTTTT. Translation: CASSPGQGGEKLFF. The full variable domain, its missing parts supplied by reference TRBV5-1 and TRBJ1-4, is KAGVTQTPRYLIKTRGQQVTLSCSPISGHRSVSWYQQTPGQGLQFLFEYFSETQRNKGNFPGRFSGRQFSNSRSEMNVSTLELGDSALYLCASSPGQGGEKLFFGSGTQLSVL.

V is TRBV2 and J is TRBJ2-7; D gene unclear. V was cut by 8 bases and J by 0 bases, with 8 bases left in between. The CDR3 spans 12 residues. CDR1 is SNHLY and CDR2 is FYNNEI in the germline V gene. The CDR3 bases are TGTGCCAGCGCCTACCTCTCCTACGAGCAGTACTTC. Encoded protein: CASAYLSYEQYF.

The gene calls are TRBV5-4 and TRBJ2-5, with a tentative D call TRBD1 (6 bases). This CDR3 has 13 amino acids. V shed 4 bases and J shed 2 bases, with 9 bases lying between them. Germline V gene sequence: CDR1 SGHNT, CDR2 YYREEE (reference sequence). In nucleotides, the CDR3 is TGTGCCAGCAGCCAGGGGCCTCAAGAGACCCAGTACTTC. As protein: CASSQGPQETQYF.

This chain uses TRBV28 with TRBJ2-7; tentative D call: TRBD2 (6 bases). Germline V gene lookup returns CDR1 MDHEN and CDR2 SYDVKM. The CDR3 is made up of 15 amino acids. Trimming left V 5 bases short and J 6 bases short, with 20 bases between. As DNA, the CDR3 is TGTGCCAGCAGTCCGTCAGGGACTTGGTGGAGCGAGCAGTACTTC. Translating gives CASSPSGTWWSEQYF. The full variable domain, rest sourced from reference TRBV28 and TRBJ2-7, is DVKVTQSSRYLVKRTGEKVFLECVQDMDHENMFWYRQDPGLGLRLIYFSYDVKMKEKGDIPEGYSVSREKKERFSLILESASTNQTSMYLCASSPSGTWWSEQYFGPGTRLTVT.

This clone was seen once. V usage is TRBV5-4 and J usage is TRBJ2-1; the D is unclear. This CDR3 contains 14 residues. V dropped 0 bases and J dropped 7 bases, with 11 bases sitting between them. Germline values: CDR1 SGHNT, CDR2 YYREEE (reference sequence). The CDR3 nucleotides are TGTGCCAGCAGCTTGGGTTGGCGGTCGAATGAGCAGTTCTTC. Its translation is CASSLGWRSNEQFF.